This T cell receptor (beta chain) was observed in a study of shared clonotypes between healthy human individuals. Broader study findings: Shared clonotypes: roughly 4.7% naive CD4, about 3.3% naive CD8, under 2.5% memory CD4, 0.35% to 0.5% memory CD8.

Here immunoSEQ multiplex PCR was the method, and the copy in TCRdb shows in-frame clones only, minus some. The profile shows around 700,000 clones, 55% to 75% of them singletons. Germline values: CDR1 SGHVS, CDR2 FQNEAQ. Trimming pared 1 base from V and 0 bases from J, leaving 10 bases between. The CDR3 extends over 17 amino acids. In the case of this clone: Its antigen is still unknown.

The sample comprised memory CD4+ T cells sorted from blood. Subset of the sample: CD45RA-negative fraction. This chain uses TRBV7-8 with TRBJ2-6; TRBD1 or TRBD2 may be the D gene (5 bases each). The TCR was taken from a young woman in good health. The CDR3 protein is CASSLVGGFSGANVLTF. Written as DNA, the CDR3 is TGTGCCAGCAGCTTAGTTGGGGGATTCTCTGGGGCCAACGTCCTGACTTTC.